These 19 T cell receptor beta chains were all obtained from the same sample, sequenced in a study of blood T cell repertoires in COVID-19. Here immunoSEQ multiplex PCR was the method, and the copy in TCRdb shows in-frame clones only, minus some. This table has around 220,000 clones, 65% to 85% appearing once. What was sequenced was PBMCs or T cells enriched from blood (not recorded which). The receptors originated from a woman aged 40 to 50 with acute COVID-19.

This clone was seen just once. The chain couples TRBV19 to TRBJ2-1; possibly TRBD1 for D (5 bases). The V end lost 7 bases, the J end lost 2 bases, and 18 bases lay between the germline ends. This CDR3 spans 16 amino acids. Germline V gene sequence: CDR1 LNHDA, CDR2 SQIVND (reference sequence). CDR3 sequence: CASMRSPGPTYNEQFF. In DNA, the CDR3 is TGTGCCAGTATGAGGAGCCCAGGGCCTACCTACAATGAGCAGTTCTTC.

This chain connects TRBV9 to TRBJ2-1, with unresolved D. CDR1 SGDLS and CDR2 YYNGEE come from the germline V gene. The V end lost 4 bases, the J end lost 5 bases, and 10 bases lay between the germline ends. The CDR3 extends over 13 amino acids. CDR3 in DNA: TGTGCCAGCAGCATCCGAGTGGACAATGAGCAGTTCTTC. This codes for CASSIRVDNEQFF.

This sequence joins TRBV3-1 (or the pseudogene TRBV3-2) and TRBJ2-3; TRBD2 agrees at 7 bases. Per the germline V gene, CDR1 is LGHDT and CDR2 is YNNKEL (reference sequence). After removal of 4 bases from V and 3 bases from J, the junction contained 10 bases not matched to a gene. CDR3 length: 16 amino acids. The CDR3 is CASSLARGGRTDTQYF. CDR3 DNA: TGTGCCAGCAGCCTTGCCCGGGGCGGGAGAACAGATACGCAGTATTTT.

The CDR3 spells CASSYWQGGTDTQYF. The DNA of the CDR3 is TGTGCCAGCAGTTACTGGCAGGGTGGCACAGATACGCAGTATTTT. The gene calls are TRBV6-2 or TRBV6-3 and TRBJ2-3; D is possibly TRBD1 (5 bases). V lost 1 base to trimming and J lost 1 base, with 9 bases between them. CDR1 MNHEY and CDR2 SVGEGT come from the germline V gene. This CDR3 region has 15 residues.

The J gene is TRBJ2-5, the V gene TRBV10-3, with TRBD2 identical over 14 bases. This CDR3 comprises 15 residues. Unmatched junction bases numbered 7, after V lost 6 bases and J lost 7 bases. Germline loops: CDR1 ENHRY, CDR2 SYGVKD. CDR3 nucleotides: TGTGCCATCAGCCTGGGACTAGCGGGAGAGGGGACCCAGTACTTC. Residues: CAISLGLAGEGTQYF.

The chain combines TRBV7-3 with TRBJ2-7, with TRBD2 identical over 7 bases. CDR3 length equals 15 residues. Germline V lookup: CDR1 SGHTA, CDR2 FQGTGA. Trimming at V came to 5 bases and at J to 0 bases, leaving 7 bases not matched to a gene. In DNA form, the CDR3 reads TGTGCCAGCAGCATCAGGCCGGGGGGCTCCTACGAGCAGTACTTC. Translated, it gives CASSIRPGGSYEQYF.

The chain couples TRBV3-1 (or the pseudogene TRBV3-2) to TRBJ1-2; D ambiguous. V was cut by 1 base and J by 5 bases, with 11 bases left in between. The CDR3 runs 14 residues. CDR1 is LGHDT, CDR2 YNNKEL, per germline (reference sequence). The CDR3 reads CASSQGLAIYGYTF. As DNA, the CDR3 is TGTGCCAGCAGCCAAGGACTGGCAATTTATGGCTACACCTTC.

This clone has a single count. Here the CDR3 reads CASSRGTGDSYEQYF. The CDR3 DNA sequence: TGTGCCAGCAGCCGAGGGACAGGGGACTCCTACGAGCAGTACTTC. V and J are TRBV11-1 and TRBJ2-7; 10 bases agree with TRBD1. Looked up from germline, CDR1 is SGHAT and CDR2 is FQDESV (reference sequence). Trimming cost V 5 bases and J 0 bases; bases outside gene matches: 4. The CDR3 has 15 residues.

This clone was counted between two and nine times. The chain is built from TRBV11-3 and TRBJ1-1, with D possibly TRBD1 on 5 matching bases. The germline V gene encodes CDR1 SGHNT and CDR2 YENEEA. The V end lost 3 bases, the J end lost 7 bases, and 12 bases lay between the germline ends. This CDR3 is built from 13 residues. DNA for the CDR3: TGTGCCAGCAGCTTGGGCCCAGGGATTGAAGCTTTCTTT. Translating it yields CASSLGPGIEAFF.

V usage is TRBV7-3 and J usage is TRBJ2-1; 10 bases line up with TRBD2. The V segment lost 5 bases and the J segment 4 bases; nucleotides outside the gene matches: 5. The CDR3 is made up of 15 amino acids. Germline CDR1 is SGHTA and CDR2 is FQGTGA. CDR3 sequence reads: CASSPSGSLYNEQFF. CDR3 DNA sequence: TGTGCCAGCAGCCCTAGCGGGAGTTTGTACAATGAGCAGTTCTTC.

The rearrangement uses TRBV28 and TRBJ2-7; the match to TRBD1 covers 8 bases. Germline lookup yields CDR1 MDHEN and CDR2 SYDVKM. The CDR3 runs to 15 residues. V shed 6 bases and J 5 bases; nucleotides not matched to a gene: 12. CDR3 sequence (DNA): TGTGCCAGCAGGTCAGGCGGGACAGGTGGCGACGAGCAGTACTTC. Its protein product is CASRSGGTGGDEQYF.

J is TRBJ1-1 and V is TRBV28; the D gene is possibly TRBD1 (5 bases). The CDR3 is 15 amino acids. CDR1 MDHEN and CDR2 SYDVKM come from the germline V gene. Trimming took 10 bases from V and 5 from J, leaving 23 bases between them. The CDR3 loop reads CATRTHIGVRTEAFF. In DNA form, the CDR3 reads TGTGCCACACGTACCCATATAGGGGTTAGGACTGAAGCTTTCTTT.

The chain links TRBV5-1 to TRBJ2-1, with 12 bases that match TRBD2. Unmatched junction bases numbered 4, after V lost 5 bases and J lost 7 bases. Germline CDR1 reads SGHRS; CDR2 reads YFSETQ. The CDR3 consists of 14 residues. As DNA, the CDR3 is TGCGCCAGCAGGCTAGCGGGGGGGAGTAATGAGCAGTTCTTC. Amino acids: CASRLAGGSNEQFF.

The chain joins TRBV6-4 to TRBJ2-2; TRBD2 matches at 13 bases. Germline CDR1 reads MRHNA; CDR2 reads SNTAGT. The CDR3 spans 16 residues. J was trimmed by 4 bases and V by 6 bases; bases with no gene match: 5. CDR3 amino acids: CASSGLAGDATGELFF. The CDR3 DNA is TGTGCCAGCAGCGGACTAGCGGGGGACGCCACCGGGGAGCTGTTTTTT.

This rearrangement joins TRBV27 to TRBJ1-6; TRBD1 might be the D (5 bases). The CDR3 extends over 14 amino acids. V lost 3 bases and J 10 bases, leaving 13 bases between the germline ends. CDR1 and CDR2 (germline): MNHEY, SMNVEV (reference sequence). This CDR3 reads CASSFRGRGSPLHF. CDR3 DNA sequence: TGTGCCAGCAGTTTTAGGGGAAGAGGCTCACCCCTCCACTTT.

This chain uses TRBV18 with TRBJ2-1; 7 nucleotides match TRBD2. The germline V gene has CDR1 KGHSH and CDR2 LQKENI. The CDR3 is 15 residues long. The V gene end was trimmed by 0 bases and the J gene end by 4 bases; junction bases not matched to a gene: 3. The CDR3 region has the DNA TGTGCCAGCTCACCACCTCTAGCGGCTTACAATGAGCAGTTCTTC. It codes for CASSPPLAAYNEQFF.

V gene TRBV2 combines with J gene TRBJ1-1, with D maybe TRBD1 (5 bases). The V and J ends lost 1 base and 5 bases respectively, with 8 bases between them. This CDR3 is built from 13 residues. Germline V gene sequence: CDR1 SNHLY, CDR2 FYNNEI. The CDR3 protein is CASSEVGGTEAFF. In DNA, the CDR3 is TGTGCCAGCAGTGAAGTCGGGGGAACTGAAGCTTTCTTT.

The chain employs TRBV10-3 and TRBJ1-1, with 10 bases matching TRBD1. This CDR3 region has 16 residues. Per germline, CDR1 ENHRY and CDR2 SYGVKD. V trimming: 2 bases; J trimming: 2 bases; junction bases outside the gene matches: 5. CDR3: CAISEGTGAFNTEAFF. The DNA of the CDR3 is TGTGCCATCAGTGAGGGGACAGGGGCTTTTAACACTGAAGCTTTCTTT.

This clone appeared many times. This chain uses TRBV29-1 with TRBJ2-7, with 8 bases identical to TRBD2. Per the germline V gene, CDR1 is SQVTM and CDR2 is ANQGSEA. J lost 1 base, V lost 2 bases, and 7 bases had no gene match. The CDR3 has 15 amino acids. CDR3 DNA: TGCAGCGTTGAACTTGTAGCGGGGCTATCCTACGAGCAGTACTTC. It translates to CSVELVAGLSYEQYF.